The next 2 T cell receptor beta chains were all read from a single sample in a study of T cells in Graves' hyperthyroidism and ophthalmopathy. Regions amplified from RNA transcripts were the TCR beta CDR3 regions. First-round RT-PCR with HTBI primers amplified the TCR CDR3 region. TCRdb recomputed calls from the multiplex PCR reads with MiXCR, one row per CDR3 protein. The sample records about 640,000 distinct CDR3 sequences, less than 25% being singletons. Sequenced: blood. These receptors were collected from a man younger than 45 with Graves' ophthalmopathy.

This clonotype was observed a few times. This chain joins TRBV24-1 and TRBJ1-5; D not resolved. Germline CDR1 reads KGHDR; CDR2 reads SFDVKD. The ends were cut back, 2 bases at V and 7 bases at J, with 14 bases in the middle. CDR3 length: 15 amino acids. The DNA of the CDR3 is TGTGCCACCAGTGATTCCGAAACTGGGGTACAGCCCCAGCATTTT. Amino acids: CATSDSETGVQPQHF.

This chain links TRBV28 with TRBJ2-3; 11 bases agree with TRBD1. The length of the CDR3 is 14 residues. Germline lookup yields CDR1 MDHEN and CDR2 SYDVKM. The V segment lost 6 bases and the J segment 2 bases; nucleotides outside the gene matches: 1. Here the CDR3 reads CASRDRGLTDTQYF. The CDR3, as DNA: TGTGCCAGCAGGGACAGGGGGCTCACAGATACGCAGTATTTT.